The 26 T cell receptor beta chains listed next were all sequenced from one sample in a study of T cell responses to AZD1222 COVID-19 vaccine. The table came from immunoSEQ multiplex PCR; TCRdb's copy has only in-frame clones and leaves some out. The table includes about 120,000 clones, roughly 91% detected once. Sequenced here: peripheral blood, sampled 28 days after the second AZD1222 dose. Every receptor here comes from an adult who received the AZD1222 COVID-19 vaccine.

The CDR3 sequence: CASRQGTNTEAFF. The CDR3 region has the DNA TGTGCCAGCCGACAGGGGACGAACACTGAAGCTTTCTTT. The chain links TRBV7-2 to TRBJ1-1, with TRBD1 matching over 8 bases. Germline assignment: CDR1 SGHTA and CDR2 FQGNSA. V trimming: 8 bases; J trimming: 1 base; junction bases outside the gene matches: 3. The CDR3 is 13 residues long.

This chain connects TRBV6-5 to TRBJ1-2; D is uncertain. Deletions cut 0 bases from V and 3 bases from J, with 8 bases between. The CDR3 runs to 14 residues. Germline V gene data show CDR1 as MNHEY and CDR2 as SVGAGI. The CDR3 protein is CASSYSFRDYGYTF. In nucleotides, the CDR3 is TGTGCCAGCAGTTACTCGTTCAGAGACTATGGCTACACCTTC.

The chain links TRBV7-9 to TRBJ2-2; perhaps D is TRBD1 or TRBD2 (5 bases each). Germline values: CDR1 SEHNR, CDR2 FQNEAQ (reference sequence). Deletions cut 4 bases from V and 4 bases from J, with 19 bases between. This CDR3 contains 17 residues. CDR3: CASSSRIGARGTGELFF. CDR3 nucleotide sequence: TGTGCCAGCAGCTCCCGCATAGGGGCTCGGGGCACCGGGGAGCTGTTTTTT.

CDR3 sequence reads: CASSRGLTTDTQYF. CDR3 in DNA: TGTGCCAGCAGCCGGGGACTTACCACAGATACGCAGTATTTT. The V and J genes are TRBV5-4 and TRBJ2-3; the D gene is possibly TRBD2 (6 bases). Trimming removed 4 bases at V and 2 bases at J, with 11 bases between. The CDR3 has 14 amino acids. CDR1 and CDR2 (germline): SGHNT, YYREEE (reference sequence). The full variable domain, its missing parts supplied by reference TRBV5-4 and TRBJ2-3, is ETGVTQSPTHLIKTRGQQVTLRCSSQSGHNTVSWYQQALGQGPQFIFQYYREEENGRGNFPPRFSGLQFPNYSSELNVNALELDDSALYLCASSRGLTTDTQYFGPGTRLTVL.

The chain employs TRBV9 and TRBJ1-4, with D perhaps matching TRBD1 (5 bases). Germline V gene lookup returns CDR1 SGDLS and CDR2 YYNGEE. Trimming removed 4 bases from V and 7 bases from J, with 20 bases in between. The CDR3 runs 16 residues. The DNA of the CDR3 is TGTGCCAGCAGCCCCCACGACGGGGCTTTGAGTGAAAAACTGTTTTTT. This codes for CASSPHDGALSEKLFF. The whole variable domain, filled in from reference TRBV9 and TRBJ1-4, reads DSGVTQTPKHLITATGQRVTLRCSPRSGDLSVYWYQQSLDQGLQFLIQYYNGEERAKGNILERFSAQQFPDLHSELNLSSLELGDSALYFCASSPHDGALSEKLFFGSGTQLSVL.

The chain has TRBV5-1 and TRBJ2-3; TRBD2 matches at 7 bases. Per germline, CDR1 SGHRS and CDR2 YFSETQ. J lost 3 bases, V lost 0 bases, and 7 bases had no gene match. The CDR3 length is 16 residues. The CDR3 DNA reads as TGCGCCAGCAGCTTGGGGGCTAGCGGAAGAACAGATACGCAGTATTTT. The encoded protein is CASSLGASGRTDTQYF.

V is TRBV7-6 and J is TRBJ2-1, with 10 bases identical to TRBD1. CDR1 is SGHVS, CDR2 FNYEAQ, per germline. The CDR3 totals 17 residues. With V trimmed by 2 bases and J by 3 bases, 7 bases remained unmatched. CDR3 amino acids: CASSLSLGDRGYNEQFF. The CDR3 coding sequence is TGTGCCAGCAGCTTAAGTCTGGGGGACAGGGGCTACAATGAGCAGTTCTTC. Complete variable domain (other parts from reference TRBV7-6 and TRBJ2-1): GAGVSQSPRYKVTKRGQDVALRCDPISGHVSLYWYRQALGQGPEFLTYFNYEAQQDKSGLPNDRFSAERPEGSISTLTIQRTEQRDSAMYRCASSLSLGDRGYNEQFFGPGTRLTVL.

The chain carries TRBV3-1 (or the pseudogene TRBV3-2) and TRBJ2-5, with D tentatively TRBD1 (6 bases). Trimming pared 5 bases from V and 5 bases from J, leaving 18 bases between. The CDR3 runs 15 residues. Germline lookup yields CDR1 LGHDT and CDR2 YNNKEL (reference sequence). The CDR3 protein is CASSEGPGVRETQYF. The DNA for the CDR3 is TGTGCCAGCAGCGAAGGGCCAGGGGTGAGGGAGACCCAGTACTTC.

CDR3 in amino acids: CASSQDPNTQYF. The CDR3 DNA is TGCGCCAGCAGCCAAGATCCGAACACCCAGTACTTC. This rearrangement joins TRBV4-1 to TRBJ2-5; D is unresolved. The CDR3 runs 12 residues. Germline values: CDR1 MGHRA, CDR2 YSYEKL. The V end was cut by 0 bases, the J end by 8 bases, with 7 bases between.

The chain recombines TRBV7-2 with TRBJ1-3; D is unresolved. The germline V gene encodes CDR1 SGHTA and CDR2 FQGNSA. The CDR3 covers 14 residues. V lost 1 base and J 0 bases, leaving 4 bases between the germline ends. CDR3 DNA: TGTGCCAGCAGCTTAGTAAGCTCTGGAAACACCATATATTTT. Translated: CASSLVSSGNTIYF.

The CDR3 is CASSSDRDDYGYTF. The CDR3 DNA is TGTGCCAGCAGTTCCGACAGGGATGACTATGGCTACACCTTC. The chain is built from TRBV6-5 and TRBJ1-2; 7 nucleotides line up with TRBD1. With 4 bases clipped from V and 3 bases from J, the junction kept 5 bases outside the gene matches. The CDR3 has 14 residues. Germline-derived CDR1 and CDR2 are MNHEY and SVGAGI.

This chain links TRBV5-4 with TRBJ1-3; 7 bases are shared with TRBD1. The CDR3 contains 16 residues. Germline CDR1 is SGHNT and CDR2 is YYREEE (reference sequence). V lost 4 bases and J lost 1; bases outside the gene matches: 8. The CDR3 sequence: CASSPDRALSGNTIYF. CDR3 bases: TGTGCCAGCAGCCCTGACAGGGCGTTATCTGGAAACACCATATATTTT.

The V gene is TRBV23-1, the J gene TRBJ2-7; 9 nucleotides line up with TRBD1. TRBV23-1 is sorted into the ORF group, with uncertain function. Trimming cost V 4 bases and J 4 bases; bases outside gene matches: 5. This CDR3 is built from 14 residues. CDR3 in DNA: TGCGCCAGCAGTCCTCGGGACAGGGAGTACGAGCAGTACTTC. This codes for CASSPRDREYEQYF.

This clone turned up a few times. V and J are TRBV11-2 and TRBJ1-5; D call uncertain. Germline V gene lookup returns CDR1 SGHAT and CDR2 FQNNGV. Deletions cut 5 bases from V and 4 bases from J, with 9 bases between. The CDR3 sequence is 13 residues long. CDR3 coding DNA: TGTGCCAGCAGCGCCGGATGGAATCAGCCCCAGCATTTT. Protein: CASSAGWNQPQHF.

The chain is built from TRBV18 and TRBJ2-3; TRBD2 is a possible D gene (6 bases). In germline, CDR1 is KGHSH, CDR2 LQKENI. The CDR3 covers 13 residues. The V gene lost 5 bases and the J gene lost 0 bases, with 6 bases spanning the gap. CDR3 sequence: CASSGTSTDTQYF. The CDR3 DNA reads TGTGCCAGCTCAGGGACTAGCACAGATACGCAGTATTTT.

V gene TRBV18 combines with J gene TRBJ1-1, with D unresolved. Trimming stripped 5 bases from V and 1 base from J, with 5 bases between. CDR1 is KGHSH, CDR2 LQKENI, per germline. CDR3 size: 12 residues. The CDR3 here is CASSKANTEAFF. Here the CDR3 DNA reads TGTGCCAGCTCAAAGGCGAACACTGAAGCTTTCTTT.

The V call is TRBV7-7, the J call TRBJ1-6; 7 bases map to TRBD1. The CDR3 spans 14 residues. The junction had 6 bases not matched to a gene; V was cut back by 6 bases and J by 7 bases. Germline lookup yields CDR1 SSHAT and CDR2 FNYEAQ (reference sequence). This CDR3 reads CASSSRQGNSPLHF. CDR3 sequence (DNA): TGTGCCAGCAGTTCGAGACAGGGAAATTCACCCCTCCACTTT.

CDR3 sequence: CASSLILAKEQFF. CDR3 nucleotides: TGTGCCAGCAGCTTAATCCTGGCAAAAGAGCAGTTCTTC. The V call is TRBV7-3, the J call TRBJ2-1, with unresolved D. CDR3 length equals 13 residues. Germline CDR1 SGHTA, CDR2 FQGTGA. V was clipped by 1 base and J by 10 bases, with 11 bases between them. The whole variable domain, filled in from reference TRBV7-3 and TRBJ2-1, reads GAGVSQTPSNKVTEKGKYVELRCDPISGHTALYWYRQSLGQGPEFLIYFQGTGAADDSGLPNDRFFAVRPEGSVSTLKIQRTERGDSAVYLCASSLILAKEQFFGPGTRLTVL.

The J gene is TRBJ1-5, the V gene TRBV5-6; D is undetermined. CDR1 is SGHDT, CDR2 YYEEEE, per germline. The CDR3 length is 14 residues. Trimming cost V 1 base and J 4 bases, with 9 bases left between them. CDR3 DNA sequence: TGTGCCAGCAGCTTGTTCCAGGAAAATCAGCCCCAGCATTTT. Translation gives CASSLFQENQPQHF.

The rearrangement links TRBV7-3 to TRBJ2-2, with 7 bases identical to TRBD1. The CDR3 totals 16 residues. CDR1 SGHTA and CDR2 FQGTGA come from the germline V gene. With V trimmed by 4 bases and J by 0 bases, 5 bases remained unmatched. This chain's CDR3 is CASSSRQGANTGELFF. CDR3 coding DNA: TGTGCCAGCAGCTCCCGACAGGGCGCGAACACCGGGGAGCTGTTTTTT.

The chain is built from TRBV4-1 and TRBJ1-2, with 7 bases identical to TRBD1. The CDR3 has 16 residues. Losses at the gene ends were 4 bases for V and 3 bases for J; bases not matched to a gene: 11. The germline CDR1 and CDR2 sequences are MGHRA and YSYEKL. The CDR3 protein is CASSRDQTGVYYGYTF. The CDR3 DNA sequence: TGCGCCAGCAGCCGAGACCAAACAGGGGTCTACTATGGCTACACCTTC.

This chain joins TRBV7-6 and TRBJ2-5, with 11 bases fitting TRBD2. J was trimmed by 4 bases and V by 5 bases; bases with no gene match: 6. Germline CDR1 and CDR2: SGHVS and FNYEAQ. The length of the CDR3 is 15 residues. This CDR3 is CASSPRLAGGETQYF. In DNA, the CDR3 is TGTGCCAGCAGCCCCCGGCTAGCGGGAGGAGAGACCCAGTACTTC.

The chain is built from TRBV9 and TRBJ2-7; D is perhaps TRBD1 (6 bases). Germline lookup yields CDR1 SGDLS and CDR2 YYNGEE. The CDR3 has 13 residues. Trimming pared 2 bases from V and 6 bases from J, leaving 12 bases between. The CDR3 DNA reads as TGTGCCAGCAGCGTGGGCCAGGGGCTCGAGCAGTACTTC. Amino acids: CASSVGQGLEQYF.

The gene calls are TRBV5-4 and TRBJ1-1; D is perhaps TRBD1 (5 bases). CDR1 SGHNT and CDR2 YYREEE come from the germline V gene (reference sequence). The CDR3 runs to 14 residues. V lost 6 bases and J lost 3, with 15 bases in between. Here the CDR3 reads CASTHGGKYTEAFF. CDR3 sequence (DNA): TGTGCCAGCACCCACGGGGGGAAGTACACTGAAGCTTTCTTT.

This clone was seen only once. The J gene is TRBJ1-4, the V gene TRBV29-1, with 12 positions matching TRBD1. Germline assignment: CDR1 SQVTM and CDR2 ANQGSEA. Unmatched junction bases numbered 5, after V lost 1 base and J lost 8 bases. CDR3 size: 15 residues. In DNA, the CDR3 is TGCAGCGTTGAAGGCTGGGACAGGGGGCGGGAAAAACTGTTTTTT. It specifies CSVEGWDRGREKLFF.

The CDR3 here is CASSSGTSGHNEQFF. The CDR3 region has the DNA TGCGCCAGCAGCTCCGGGACTAGCGGGCACAATGAGCAGTTCTTC. The chain uses TRBV5-1 and TRBJ2-1, with 12 bases identical to TRBD2. Germline CDR1 reads SGHRS; CDR2 reads YFSETQ. Germline trimming cut 3 bases from V and 5 bases from J; bases unmatched to any gene: 3. This CDR3 contains 15 residues.